These 18 T cell receptor beta chains were all obtained from the same sample, sequenced in a study of blood T cells in healthy people across ages. Through a sample-barcoded 5' primer and a J-beta primer mix, a second PCR was run for about 6 to 11 cycles. Using its own MiXCR run on the 5' RACE reads, TCRdb lists one record per CDR3 protein. This sample has approximately 400,000 distinct CDR3 sequences, with about half found just once. The sequenced sample was blood. The receptor source for this set is a man in his fifties or sixties in good health.

As for this clonotype: With a much larger clone just one base away, this may be a read error. The V and J genes are TRBV11-2 and TRBJ2-1; D may be TRBD2 (5 bases). The J call may not be correct, given that the DNA end is closer to TRBJ2-7. The CDR3 consists of 14 residues. The V gene's germline CDR1 is SGHAT and CDR2 FQNNGV. The CDR3: CASSLGGGRVEQYF. For the CDR3, the DNA is TGTGCCAGCAGCTTAGGTGGAGGCCGAGTGGAGCAGTACTTC.

CDR3 DNA: TGTGCCAGCAGCACTAATGTGGGCAGACGAAACACCGGGGAGCTGTTTTTT. It translates to CASSTNVGRRNTGELFF. The chain employs TRBV11-2 and TRBJ2-2; D uncertain. The V end lost 5 bases, the J end lost 2 bases, and 18 bases lay between the germline ends. This CDR3 has 17 amino acids. CDR1 is SGHAT and CDR2 is FQNNGV in the germline V gene.

V is TRBV29-1 and J is TRBJ2-7; a weak D match, TRBD1 (5 bases). V gave up 7 bases and J gave up 6 bases, with 19 bases separating them. There are 13 residues in the CDR3. Germline assignment: CDR1 SQVTM and CDR2 ANQGSEA. CDR3: CSAVREVMGEQYF. Here the CDR3 DNA reads TGCAGCGCTGTCAGGGAAGTCATGGGCGAGCAGTACTTC.

The chain recombines TRBV29-1 with TRBJ2-5; D unresolved. Between the trimmed V and J ends, which lost 4 bases and 1 base, there was a span of 10 bases. Germline V lookup: CDR1 SQVTM, CDR2 ANQGSEA. The CDR3 covers 13 residues. The CDR3 loop reads CSVVSRLQETQYF. For the CDR3, the DNA is TGCAGCGTTGTGAGCAGACTCCAAGAGACCCAGTACTTC. The full variable domain, completed using reference TRBV29-1 and TRBJ2-5, is SAVISQKPSRDICQRGTSLTIQCQVDSQVTMMFWYRQQPGQSLTLIATANQGSEATYESGFVIDKFPISRPNLTFSTLTVSNMSPEDSSIYLCSVVSRLQETQYFGPGTRLLVL.

This clonotype was detected only a few times. The rearrangement uses TRBV7-2 and TRBJ2-5; 10 bases are a match to TRBD1. V shed 5 bases and J 2 bases; nucleotides not matched to a gene: 5. The CDR3 is 15 residues long. Looked up from germline, CDR1 is SGHTA and CDR2 is FQGNSA. CDR3 sequence reads: CASSPGTGAQETQYF. CDR3 bases: TGTGCCAGCAGCCCAGGGACAGGGGCACAAGAGACCCAGTACTTC.

A few counts support this clonotype. The J gene is TRBJ1-2, the V gene TRBV6-1; D is unresolved. The CDR3 has 13 residues. Per the germline V gene, CDR1 is MNHNS and CDR2 is SASEGT. V was shortened by 7 bases and J by 2 bases, with 11 bases between the two germline ends. As DNA, the CDR3 is TGTGCCAGCACCGGGCTCCGGAACTATGGCTACACCTTC. Encoded protein: CASTGLRNYGYTF.

This clonotype showed up just a few times. CDR3 in amino acids: CASSFGVAGGEETQYF. The CDR3 coding sequence is TGTGCCAGCAGCTTCGGGGTAGCGGGGGGGGAAGAGACCCAGTACTTC. V and J are TRBV7-2 and TRBJ2-5, with 11 bases that match TRBD2. Germline V CDR1 and CDR2: SGHTA, FQGNSA. V lost 3 bases, J lost 3 bases, and 6 bases stayed unmatched. This CDR3 has 16 residues. The variable domain in full, completed from reference TRBV7-2 and TRBJ2-5, reads GAGVSQSPSNKVTEKGKDVELRCDPISGHTALYWYRQSLGQGLEFLIYFQGNSAPDKSGLPSDRFSAERTGGSVSTLTIQRTQQEDSAVYLCASSFGVAGGEETQYFGPGTRLLVL.

The chain couples TRBV7-2 to TRBJ2-7, with 9 bases matching TRBD2. V gave up 5 bases and J gave up 1 base; unmatched junction bases: 9. From germline, CDR1 is SGHTA and CDR2 FQGNSA. This CDR3 contains 16 residues. The CDR3 protein is CASSPRMREGSYEQYF. CDR3 nucleotides: TGTGCCAGCAGCCCACGCATGCGGGAGGGTTCCTACGAGCAGTACTTC.

J is TRBJ2-5 and V is TRBV20-1, with TRBD2 identical over 8 bases. Unmatched junction bases numbered 14, after V lost 6 bases and J lost 5 bases. Germline CDR1 is DFQATT and CDR2 is SNEGSKA (reference sequence). CDR3 size: 15 residues. The CDR3, as DNA: TGCAGTGCCCCCGGCACCCGCGGGAGGTGGGAGACCCAGTACTTC. It yields the protein CSAPGTRGRWETQYF.

This clonotype was counted only a few times. The chain couples TRBV5-1 to TRBJ2-5, with D perhaps matching TRBD1 (6 bases). With 3 bases removed from V and 4 bases from J, the gap between germline ends came to 16 bases. The V gene's germline CDR1 is SGHRS and CDR2 YFSETQ. The CDR3 contains 15 residues. CDR3 coding DNA: TGCGCCAGCAGCTCCAAATCTACAGGGATAGAGACCCAGTACTTC. Its protein product is CASSSKSTGIETQYF.

The genes are TRBV28 and TRBJ2-7, with TRBD1 as a possible D gene (6 bases). Germline loops: CDR1 MDHEN, CDR2 SYDVKM. The germline V and J ends were trimmed by 6 bases and 4 bases, with 16 bases remaining between them. CDR3 length: 14 residues. The CDR3 protein is CASSRPDSLYEQYF. CDR3 DNA sequence: TGTGCCAGCAGCCGACCGGACAGTTTATACGAGCAGTACTTC.

In this sample, this clonotype turned up many times. This chain uses TRBV12-3 or TRBV12-4 with TRBJ2-3; D uncertain. The CDR3 consists of 11 residues. V was pared by 4 bases and J by 6 bases, with 5 bases between. DNA for the CDR3: TGTGCCAGCAGTTCCGTTGATACGCAGTATTTT. It yields the protein CASSSVDTQYF.

This clonotype was observed at least ten times. The chain is built from TRBV13 and TRBJ2-1; possibly TRBD2 for D (6 bases). The germline V gene encodes CDR1 PRHDT and CDR2 FYEKMQ (reference sequence). Deletions cut 4 bases from V and 6 bases from J, with 16 bases between. The CDR3 extends over 15 amino acids. CDR3 nucleotides: TGTGCCAGCAGCTCGACCCGGGACTCCCCCAATGAGCAGTTCTTC. Translated: CASSSTRDSPNEQFF.

V and J are TRBV20-1 and TRBJ1-2, with 10 positions matching TRBD1. There are 14 residues in the CDR3. From germline, CDR1 is DFQATT and CDR2 SNEGSKA (reference sequence). V gave up 3 bases and J gave up 8 bases; unmatched junction bases: 9. Here the CDR3 DNA reads TGCAGTGCTAGGGGGAGGGACAGGGGTTCGGGCTACACCTTC. Its translation is CSARGRDRGSGYTF.

V and J are TRBV21-1 and TRBJ2-3; the DNA was not compared with TRBD1, the D call given in the table. TRBV21-1 counts as a pseudogene. The CDR3 is 14 amino acids. CDR3 residues: CASSQGQGTDTQYF. DNA for the CDR3: TGTGCCAGCAGCCAAGGACAGGGAACAGATACGCAGTATTTT.

This clonotype was observed a handful of times. The chain combines TRBV29-1 with TRBJ2-7; D not certain. CDR3 size: 12 residues. Germline CDR1 is SQVTM and CDR2 is ANQGSEA. V was clipped by 4 bases and J by 1 base, with 8 bases between them. CDR3 sequence reads: CSVVVNSYEQYF. In DNA form, the CDR3 reads TGCAGCGTTGTGGTCAATTCCTACGAGCAGTACTTC.

The rearrangement joins TRBV20-1 to TRBJ2-7, with 7 nucleotides matching TRBD1. The J segment lost 3 bases and the V segment lost 3 bases, leaving 11 bases of the junction unmatched. The CDR3 spans 15 residues. CDR1 and CDR2 from the germline V gene are DFQATT and SNEGSKA (reference sequence). The CDR3 sequence is CSASEPTGSNYEQYF. DNA for the CDR3: TGCAGTGCTAGTGAGCCGACAGGGTCAAACTACGAGCAGTACTTC.

This clonotype was picked up a small number of times. The V gene is TRBV25-1, the J gene TRBJ2-1; D gene ambiguous. The V gene lost 1 base and the J gene lost 5 bases, with 15 bases spanning the gap. Germline-derived CDR1 and CDR2 are MGHDK and SYGVNS. CDR3 length equals 16 residues. CDR3 coding DNA: TGTGCCAGCAGTGAATTCGTCCGCGCTCGCCACAATGAGCAGTTCTTC. Translating it yields CASSEFVRARHNEQFF.